These 7 T cell receptor beta chains were all obtained from the same sample, sequenced in a study of spatial heterogeneity in lung cancer. Study findings and constraints: The number of expanded tumor alpha and beta chains correlated with mutation number.

Each CDR3 protein gets one entry after TCRdb re-called the 5' RACE reads with MiXCR. The data show over 3,500 distinct CDR3 sequences, with about 9% seen just once and more than 8% held by the top ten. As to time point: sample taken at primary tumor resection. Antigens of these TCRs are unknown. This sample comprised lung tumor tissue, obtained at surgery. The receptors were gathered from a male donor with early-stage non-small cell lung cancer.

The chain recombines TRBV29-1 with TRBJ2-7; D unclear. CDR1 and CDR2 from the germline V gene are SQVTM and ANQGSEA. The CDR3 totals 13 residues. Trimming took off 4 bases at V and 4 bases at J, with 14 bases between the two ends. This chain's CDR3 is CSVVDGFTYEQYF. The CDR3 nucleotides read TGCAGCGTTGTCGACGGTTTCACATACGAGCAGTACTTC.

Within the sample, this clonotype is medium-sized. The gene calls are TRBV20-1 and TRBJ2-3; a weak D match, TRBD2 (5 bases). This CDR3 has 16 amino acids. In germline, CDR1 is DFQATT, CDR2 SNEGSKA (reference sequence). The germline V and J ends were trimmed by 0 bases and 3 bases, with 16 bases remaining between them. The CDR3, as DNA: TGCAGTGCTAGAGATGATGTCCGGGGAAGAACAGATACGCAGTATTTT. This codes for CSARDDVRGRTDTQYF.

This clonotype appeared many times. The chain combines TRBV20-1 with TRBJ1-6; 7 positions match TRBD1. Germline assignment: CDR1 DFQATT and CDR2 SNEGSKA (reference sequence). The CDR3 loop spans 14 amino acids. Trimming cost V 6 bases and J 5 bases; bases outside gene matches: 7. CDR3 in amino acids: CSAPKGQNNSPLHF. CDR3 nucleotides: TGCAGTGCGCCAAAGGGACAGAATAATTCACCCCTCCACTTT.

This clonotype was counted a single time. This may stem from a read error, because a much larger clone lies one nucleotide away. The chain recombines TRBV20-1 with TRBJ2-3, with TRBD2 as a possible D gene (5 bases). The germline V gene has CDR1 DFQATT and CDR2 SNEGSKA (reference sequence). This CDR3 is 15 amino acids long. DNA for the CDR3: TGCAGTACTAGACCCCCGGGCTTTAGCACAGATACGCAGTATTTT. Protein: CSTRPPGFSTDTQYF.

In this sample, this clonotype turned up a few times. The chain is built from TRBV27 and TRBJ1-2, with D uncertain. The germline V gene encodes CDR1 MNHEY and CDR2 SMNVEV (reference sequence). This CDR3 region has 14 residues. V lost 0 bases to trimming and J lost 4 bases, with 9 bases between them. The CDR3 region has the DNA TGTGCCAGCAGTTTATCAGGCGGGAGCTATGGCTACACCTTC. Protein product: CASSLSGGSYGYTF.

This clonotype is labeled large. The chain recombines TRBV18 with TRBJ2-1; no clear D gene. CDR1 is KGHSH, CDR2 LQKENI, per germline. The CDR3 is made up of 17 amino acids. V gave up 0 bases and J gave up 4 bases, with 16 bases separating them. The CDR3 loop reads CASSPPVDLPRYNEQFF. The CDR3 DNA follows: TGTGCCAGCTCACCACCGGTAGACCTCCCACGGTACAATGAGCAGTTCTTC. Full variable domain (rest looked up from reference TRBV18 and TRBJ2-1): NAGVMQNPRHLVRRRGQEARLRCSPMKGHSHVYWYRQLPEEGLKFMVYLQKENIIDESGMPKERFSAEFPKEGPSILRIQQVVRGDSAAYFCASSPPVDLPRYNEQFFGPGTRLTVL.

This clonotype is medium-sized within its sample. CDR3 nucleotides: TGTGCCACCAGCAGTCCCACTGGGGGACTAGCGGGGCTCACAGATACGCAGTATTTT. It yields the protein CATSSPTGGLAGLTDTQYF. The chain combines TRBV15 with TRBJ2-3; 13 bases align to TRBD2. The CDR3 sequence is 19 residues long. Unmatched junction bases numbered 11, after V lost 3 bases and J lost 2 bases. Germline V lookup: CDR1 LNHNV, CDR2 YYDKDF (reference sequence).